The next 22 T cell receptor beta chains were all read from a single sample in a study of blood T cell repertoires in COVID-19 (dated by TCRdb to between 2020 and 2021). The library was generated by the immunoSEQ multiplex PCR assay. TCRdb mirrors the immuneACCESS table, restricted to in-frame sequences. Some clones are absent from its copies; in checked studies, under half trace to an unresolved V gene, and the reason for the others is unknown. Across this sample there are roughly 15,000 clones, with roughly 88% seen only once. About 27% of the sample is in the top ten clones. The sequencing sample was made of peripheral blood. These receptors were collected from a woman aged 45-65 years with active or convalescent COVID-19.

This chain links TRBV11-2 with TRBJ1-2; a possible D gene is TRBD1 (5 bases). Per germline, CDR1 SGHAT and CDR2 FQNNGV. The CDR3 runs to 13 residues. With 4 bases removed from V and 0 bases from J, the gap between germline ends came to 6 bases. CDR3 loop: CASSSTANYGYTF. The CDR3 nucleotides are TGTGCCAGCAGCTCGACAGCTAACTATGGCTACACCTTC.

This clone was observed a handful of times. This chain joins TRBV4-2 and TRBJ2-3; no clear D. Germline V lookup: CDR1 LGHNA, CDR2 YNFKEQ. This CDR3 region has 16 residues. Trimming left V 3 bases short and J 4 bases short, with 17 bases between. The CDR3, as DNA: TGTGCCAGCAGCCAGCCACAAGCCGGGTCGTCAGATACGCAGTATTTT. Residues: CASSQPQAGSSDTQYF.

The CDR3 loop is CASSYSRGGHYEQYF. DNA of the CDR3: TGTGCCAGCAGTTACTCACGGGGAGGTCACTACGAGCAGTACTTC. The chain joins TRBV6-5 to TRBJ2-7; the D gene is possibly TRBD2 (6 bases). This CDR3 contains 15 residues. CDR1 is MNHEY, CDR2 SVGAGI, per germline. V gave up 0 bases and J gave up 3 bases, with 12 bases separating them.

V usage is TRBV28 and J usage is TRBJ1-4, with 7 bases identical to TRBD1. The germline V gene has CDR1 MDHEN and CDR2 SYDVKM. V lost 6 bases and J lost 5; bases outside the gene matches: 6. CDR3 length: 14 residues. The CDR3 DNA follows: TGTGCCAGCAGGGGGGGACAGCCGAATGAAAAACTGTTTTTT. Translating it yields CASRGGQPNEKLFF.

The rearrangement joins TRBV10-3 to TRBJ1-4; no firm D call. Trimming stripped 3 bases from V and 8 bases from J, with 10 bases between. The CDR3 is 13 amino acids. Germline V lookup: CDR1 ENHRY, CDR2 SYGVKD. CDR3 sequence: CAISDRKREKLFF. In nucleotides, the CDR3 is TGTGCCATCAGTGACAGGAAAAGGGAAAAACTGTTTTTT.

The V and J genes are TRBV27 and TRBJ2-7; TRBD2 aligns across 9 bases. The V gene's germline CDR1 is MNHEY and CDR2 SMNVEV (reference sequence). Unmatched junction bases numbered 6, after V lost 5 bases and J lost 1 base. CDR3 length equals 15 residues. CDR3 sequence (DNA): TGTGCCAGCAGTCCTCTAGCGGGGTTGTCCTACGAGCAGTACTTC. Its protein product is CASSPLAGLSYEQYF.

The V gene is TRBV18, the J gene TRBJ2-1; a possible D gene is TRBD2 (6 bases). The CDR3 is 17 residues long. Trimming left V 0 bases short and J 3 bases short, with 15 bases between. Germline V CDR1 and CDR2: KGHSH, LQKENI. The DNA for the CDR3 is TGTGCCAGCTCACCACCGTCTCCGGGAGAGATCTACAATGAGCAGTTCTTC. Protein: CASSPPSPGEIYNEQFF.

The rearrangement uses TRBV28 and TRBJ2-2, with TRBD2 identical over 12 bases. This CDR3 comprises 15 residues. The J segment lost 3 bases and the V segment lost 9 bases, leaving 5 bases of the junction unmatched. Germline CDR1 is MDHEN and CDR2 is SYDVKM. CDR3 sequence: CASAGTSGYTGELFF. The CDR3 nucleotides are TGTGCCAGTGCCGGGACTAGCGGGTACACCGGGGAGCTGTTTTTT.

The gene calls are TRBV19 and TRBJ2-1; D might be TRBD1 (6 bases). The CDR3 contains 13 residues. The germline gives CDR1 LNHDA, CDR2 SQIVND (reference sequence). With 3 bases removed from V and 12 bases from J, the gap between germline ends came to 15 bases. The chain's CDR3 is CASSIIGGLVQFF. The CDR3 DNA is TGTGCCAGTAGTATCATAGGGGGATTAGTGCAGTTCTTC.

The chain is built from TRBV5-1 and TRBJ2-7; TRBD1 matches 7 bases. Trimming removed 4 bases from V and 2 bases from J; junction bases left unmatched: 6. Germline CDR1 is SGHRS and CDR2 is YFSETQ. The CDR3 is made up of 14 amino acids. Here the CDR3 reads CASSTGTVTYEQYF. The CDR3 bases are TGCGCCAGCAGCACCGGGACAGTGACCTACGAGCAGTACTTC.

The chain couples TRBV6-5 to TRBJ1-2, with D maybe TRBD1 (5 bases). This CDR3 spans 14 amino acids. Trimming shortened V by 0 bases and J by 4 bases, and 9 bases separated the two germline ends. Germline V CDR1 and CDR2: MNHEY, SVGAGI. Here the CDR3 DNA reads TGTGCCAGCAGTTACTCTTTGGGGGGCTATGGCTACACCTTC. It codes for CASSYSLGGYGYTF.

This clone came up a few times. This chain joins TRBV4-1 and TRBJ1-1; D may be TRBD1 (5 bases). In germline, CDR1 is MGHRA, CDR2 YSYEKL. The CDR3 runs to 14 residues. Trimming pared 0 bases from V and 8 bases from J, leaving 13 bases between. CDR3 protein: CASSQDFGHSEAFF. For the CDR3, the DNA is TGCGCCAGCAGCCAAGATTTCGGACACTCCGAAGCTTTCTTT.

This chain connects TRBV9 to TRBJ2-3, with 8 bases aligning to TRBD2. From germline, CDR1 is SGDLS and CDR2 YYNGEE. CDR3 length: 15 amino acids. J lost 0 bases, V lost 4 bases, and 4 bases had no gene match. CDR3 amino acids: CASSPGGGSTDTQYF. CDR3 nucleotide sequence: TGTGCCAGCAGCCCGGGAGGGGGGAGCACAGATACGCAGTATTTT.

The genes are TRBV7-2 and TRBJ1-4; no clear D. Germline V gives CDR1 SGHTA, CDR2 FQGNSA. The V end lost 3 bases, the J end lost 3 bases, and 8 bases lay between the germline ends. The CDR3 covers 14 residues. The CDR3 DNA reads TGTGCCAGCAGCTTCTGGGAGGCTAATGAAAAACTGTTTTTT. This codes for CASSFWEANEKLFF. Drawing the rest from reference TRBV7-2 and TRBJ1-4, the complete variable domain is GAGVSQSPSNKVTEKGKDVELRCDPISGHTALYWYRQSLGQGLEFLIYFQGNSAPDKSGLPSDRFSAERTGGSVSTLTIQRTQQEDSAVYLCASSFWEANEKLFFGSGTQLSVL.

The chain employs TRBV27 and TRBJ1-1; 7 bases line up with TRBD1. The CDR3 has 13 amino acids. Per the germline V gene, CDR1 is MNHEY and CDR2 is SMNVEV (reference sequence). With V trimmed by 3 bases and J by 6 bases, 4 bases remained unmatched. The CDR3 loop is CASSFRDSPEAFF. The CDR3 DNA reads TGTGCCAGCAGTTTCAGGGACAGCCCTGAAGCTTTCTTT.

The chain is built from TRBV19 and TRBJ2-7, with a tentative D call TRBD1 (5 bases). Trimming took off 2 bases at V and 1 base at J, with 6 bases between the two ends. CDR3 length: 13 residues. CDR1 is LNHDA and CDR2 is SQIVND in the germline V gene (reference sequence). The chain's CDR3 is CASSIKGSYEQYF. DNA for the CDR3: TGTGCCAGTAGTATAAAGGGGTCCTACGAGCAGTACTTC.

This chain links TRBV5-5 with TRBJ1-2; D call uncertain. The germline CDR1 and CDR2 sequences are SGHKS and YYEKEE (reference sequence). V lost 2 bases, J lost 4 bases, and 6 bases lay in between. The CDR3 is made up of 12 amino acids. CDR3 nucleotide sequence: TGTGCCAGCAGCTTAGGAGGCTATGGCTACACCTTC. Translating gives CASSLGGYGYTF.

The V and J genes are TRBV12-5 and TRBJ1-5, with no clear D. V dropped 3 bases and J dropped 6 bases, with 9 bases sitting between them. This CDR3 has 13 residues. Germline V CDR1 and CDR2: LGHNT, FRNRAP. For the CDR3, the DNA is TGTGCTAGTGGTTTCCCCCCCAGTCAGCCCCAGCATTTT. Translation: CASGFPPSQPQHF.

Details on this clone: Other DNA sequences within the sample encode an identical CDR3. The rearrangement joins TRBV18 to TRBJ1-4; TRBD1 is a possible D gene (5 bases). The length of the CDR3 is 14 residues. Germline CDR1 KGHSH, CDR2 LQKENI. V lost 2 bases and J lost 8, with 12 bases in between. The DNA for the CDR3 is TGTGCCAGCTCACCAGGTCAGGGAAGGGAAAAACTGTTTTTT. Its protein is CASSPGQGREKLFF.

The chain links TRBV5-6 to TRBJ2-7; 7 nucleotides line up with TRBD2. The V gene's germline CDR1 is SGHDT and CDR2 YYEEEE. With 1 base clipped from V and 2 bases from J, the junction kept 9 bases outside the gene matches. CDR3 length: 16 amino acids. The CDR3 loop is CASSLLSLAETYEQYF. CDR3 DNA: TGTGCCAGCAGCTTGTTGTCCCTAGCGGAAACCTACGAGCAGTACTTC.

V and J are TRBV7-3 and TRBJ1-2, with 8 positions matching TRBD1. Germline lookup yields CDR1 SGHTA and CDR2 FQGTGA. With 5 bases clipped from V and 3 bases from J, the junction kept 8 bases outside the gene matches. This CDR3 is 15 amino acids long. As DNA, the CDR3 is TGTGCCAGCAGCCCAACAGGACAGGGCGACTATGGCTACACCTTC. Protein: CASSPTGQGDYGYTF.

This clone was picked up a small number of times. This chain connects TRBV4-1 to TRBJ2-2; D remains unclear. Germline assignment: CDR1 MGHRA and CDR2 YSYEKL. The V end lost 0 bases, the J end lost 0 bases, and 14 bases lay between the germline ends. The CDR3 is 18 residues long. The CDR3 coding sequence is TGCGCCAGCAGCCAAGATATCCCGACACCCGCGAACACCGGGGAGCTGTTTTTT. It is translated as CASSQDIPTPANTGELFF.